These T cell receptor beta chains were read from a single sample in a study of brain T cells in children with intractable seizures. Produced via immunoSEQ multiplex PCR; TCRdb's table is partial and in-frame only. This sample has around 340,000 clones, with over 90% found just once. This specimen was peripheral blood, taken about 5 months after surgery. Receptors were obtained from a boy less than two years old with tuberous sclerosis and intractable seizures. The CDR3 runs from the conserved cysteine through the conserved F or W.

CDR3 length	V gene	J gene	CDR3 protein
13	TRBV18	TRBJ1-1	CASSIQGDTEAFF
15	TRBV14	TRBJ1-1	CASNPLGQLNTEAFF
16	TRBV14	TRBJ2-3	CASSQLRGGRTDTQYF
19	TRBV28	TRBJ2-7	CASSYGHGVRGLAGYEQYF
15	TRBV6-5	TRBJ1-1	CASSYRGYMDTEAFF
16	TRBV7-9	TRBJ1-2	CASRPNLDSLFYGYTF
15	TRBV5-1	TRBJ2-3	CASSVSGGRTDTQYF
16	TRBV5-6	TRBJ2-5	CASSSQGDRGGETQYF
12	TRBV6-5	TRBJ1-4	CASRRANEKLFF
15	TRBV29-1	TRBJ1-1	CSVPGPSTGNTEAFF
15	TRBV6-2/TRBV6-3	TRBJ2-7	CASTPIGDLYYEQYF
15	TRBV24-1	TRBJ1-1	CATSEWGDTRTEAFF
16	TRBV25-1	TRBJ2-7	CASSDSSGGTKYEQYF
22	TRBV5-3	TRBJ2-5	CARSKDYPGLAGGLKGQETQYF
14	TRBV11-2	TRBJ1-3	CASRGGRGGNTIYF
15	TRBV4-2	TRBJ2-7	CASSPPGLEEYEQYF
12	TRBV30	TRBJ2-7	CAWTNRGYEQYF
13	TRBV28	TRBJ2-4	CASSRYRGNIQYF
14	TRBV5-1	TRBJ2-2	CASRTGLNTGELFF
18	TRBV5-4	TRBJ1-1	CASLPSQDNNVGNTEAFF
17	TRBV18	TRBJ2-5	CASSPPGGAQSQETQYF
14	TRBV9	TRBJ2-1	CASSVVTSGRHRFF
13	TRBV11-3	TRBJ2-7	CASSFSGDDEQYF
13	TRBV3-1/TRBV3-2	TRBJ1-2	CASSQPRGYGYTF
16	TRBV5-4	TRBJ2-7	CASSSRPGQGPYEQYF
15	TRBV6-1	TRBJ1-5	CASSEGPDRAQPQHF
14	TRBV15	TRBJ2-2	CATSIIQATGELFF
13	TRBV5-1	TRBJ2-7	CASRLLGSYEQYF
13	TRBV30	TRBJ1-2	CAAPPQGWNGYTF
14	TRBV6-5	TRBJ2-1	CASSYGTSANEQFF
19	TRBV5-1	TRBJ1-6	CASSLAGRLAGSGGSPLHF
10	TRBV20-1	TRBJ2-7	CSALRYEQYF
14	TRBV5-1	TRBJ2-7	CASSPPGQGYEQYF
15	TRBV27	TRBJ2-1	CASSAGAESSHEQFF
16	TRBV11-1	TRBJ2-3	CASSSGTGVSTDTQYF
15	TRBV7-6	TRBJ2-7	CASSLVGVSSYEQYF
15	TRBV3-1/TRBV3-2	TRBJ2-7	CASSLTGTVSYEQYF
14	TRBV4-1	TRBJ2-1	CASSQDPGGVEQFF
14	TRBV28	TRBJ1-2	CASSLSPGATGYTF
15	TRBV5-1	TRBJ2-3	CASSFKAGGTDTQYF
15	TRBV30	TRBJ1-2	CAWTRIALHNYGYTF
16	TRBV4-2	TRBJ2-5	CASSQDGGGKAETQYF
14	TRBV6-2/TRBV6-3	TRBJ2-2	CASSYPLAAGELFF
14	TRBV19	TRBJ1-2	CASSISTGVYGYTF
14	TRBV4-2	TRBJ2-7	CASSQGFGSGEQYF
16	TRBV13	TRBJ1-1	CASSLTSQPINTEAFF
14	TRBV7-9	TRBJ2-5	CASSPASGRETQYF
16	TRBV5-1	TRBJ2-5	CASSLERGGRRETQYF
13	TRBV5-1	TRBJ2-1	CASKASGANEQFF
13	TRBV7-9	TRBJ2-7	CASSGLSSYEQYF
16	TRBV19	TRBJ1-5	CASSKTGGDSNQPQHF
14	TRBV30	TRBJ1-2	CAWSGGRPNYGYTF
16	TRBV5-5	TRBJ2-3	CASSWGLAGNTDTQYF
14	TRBV7-8	TRBJ2-3	CASSGGRAADTQYF
17	TRBV5-4	TRBJ2-7	CASSFDPGLADSSDADF
16	TRBV6-5	TRBJ1-5	CASSSLVGHSNQPQHF
16	TRBV28	TRBJ1-2	CASSLWGDRVDYGYTF
13	TRBV2	TRBJ2-1	CASDYYLNNEQFF